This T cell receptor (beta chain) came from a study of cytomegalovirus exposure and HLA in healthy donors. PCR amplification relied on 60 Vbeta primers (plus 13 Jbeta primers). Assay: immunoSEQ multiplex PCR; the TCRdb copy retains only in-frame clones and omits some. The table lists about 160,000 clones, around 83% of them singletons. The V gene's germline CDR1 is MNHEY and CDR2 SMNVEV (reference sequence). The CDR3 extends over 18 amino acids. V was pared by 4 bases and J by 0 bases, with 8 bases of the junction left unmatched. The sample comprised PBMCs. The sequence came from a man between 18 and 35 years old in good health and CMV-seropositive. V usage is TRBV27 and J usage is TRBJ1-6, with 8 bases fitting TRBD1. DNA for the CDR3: TGTGCCAGCAGTTCTCGGACAGGGAAGAGCTCCTATAATTCACCCCTCCACTTT. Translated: CASSSRTGKSSYNSPLHF.